Presented here are 32 T cell receptor beta chains from one specimen sequenced in a study of regulatory T cells in long-lasting Graves disease. As to time point: newly diagnosed GD, antithyroid drugs for less than 3 months. With RNA extracted from PBMCs as input, the TCR library was made. Arm-PCR with iRepertoire HTBI primers amplified the CDR3 regions for these TCR beta libraries. TCRdb called the multiplex PCR reads again in MiXCR, with one record for every CDR3 protein. The table has some 340,000 distinct CDR3 sequences, about 10% seen once; the top ten hold about 20%. These data were also reused for a study on T cells in Graves' hyperthyroidism and ophthalmopathy.

The specimen comprised peripheral blood mononuclear cells (PBMCs), sampled at new diagnosis, from a patient treated with antithyroid drugs. Every receptor here comes from a woman between 18 and 29 years old with Graves disease.

Points on this clonotype: A clone one base away is much larger, so this may be a read error. Given the absence of the conserved phenylalanine or tryptophan at the CDR3 end, a read error is likely. This chain joins TRBV6-1 and TRBJ2-2, with TRBD2 matching over 9 bases. From germline, CDR1 is MNHNS and CDR2 SASEGT. The CDR3 length is 15 residues. Unmatched junction bases numbered 7, after V lost 7 bases and J lost 4 bases. CDR3 residues: CASTRGGRATGELFL. The CDR3 bases are TGTGCCAGCACCCGGGGCGGGAGGGCCACCGGGGAGCTGTTTTTA.

The chain links TRBV10-2 to TRBJ1-5; D is perhaps TRBD1 (5 bases). In germline, CDR1 is WSHSY, CDR2 SAAADI. V was trimmed by 4 bases and J by 3 bases, leaving 7 bases between them. This CDR3 is 13 amino acids long. CDR3 residues: CASSGQPNQPQHF. The CDR3, as DNA: TGCGCCAGCAGTGGACAGCCCAATCAGCCCCAGCATTTT.

This clonotype appeared a few times. V and J are TRBV4-1 and TRBJ2-4; perhaps TRBD1 as D (6 bases). V was pared by 3 bases and J by 6 bases, with 18 bases between. Germline values: CDR1 MGHRA, CDR2 YSYEKL. CDR3 length equals 16 residues. This chain's CDR3 is CASSHPFQGPGNIQYF. Written as DNA, the CDR3 is TGCGCCAGCAGCCACCCATTCCAGGGGCCAGGAAACATTCAGTACTTC.

The chain joins TRBV10-2 to TRBJ2-1; weak D call: TRBD2 (7 bases). There are 14 residues in the CDR3. Looked up from germline, CDR1 is WSHSY and CDR2 is SAAADI. V was cut by 5 bases and J by 8 bases, with 16 bases left in between. This chain's CDR3 is CASSTPDGGHEQFF. For the CDR3, the DNA is TGCGCCAGCAGTACCCCGGACGGGGGGCATGAGCAGTTCTTC.

V is TRBV28 and J is TRBJ2-1; 8 positions agree with TRBD2. Per germline, CDR1 MDHEN and CDR2 SYDVKM. The CDR3 extends over 13 amino acids. The V gene end was trimmed by 6 bases and the J gene end by 6 bases; junction bases not matched to a gene: 4. The CDR3 DNA reads TGTGCCAGCAGCCCCACTAGCGGCAATGAGCAGTTCTTC. Its protein product is CASSPTSGNEQFF.

In its sample, this clonotype was seen many times. The rearrangement joins TRBV3-1 to TRBJ1-5; D perhaps matches TRBD1 (6 bases). Germline V gene data show CDR1 as LGHDT and CDR2 as YNNKEL (reference sequence). V lost 5 bases to trimming and J lost 3 bases, with 14 bases between them. The CDR3 has 15 amino acids. The CDR3 loop reads CASSGTTGTNQPQHF. The CDR3 coding sequence is TGTGCCAGCAGCGGGACAACGGGCACCAATCAGCCCCAGCATTTT.

The sample holds many counts of this clonotype. This chain links TRBV24-1 with TRBJ1-2, with a weak D call TRBD1 (6 bases). The V end was cut by 0 bases, the J end by 4 bases, with 14 bases between. In germline, CDR1 is KGHDR, CDR2 SFDVKD. The CDR3 totals 16 residues. Here the CDR3 reads CATSDLPGGDVYGYTF. In nucleotides, the CDR3 is TGTGCCACCAGTGATTTGCCCGGGGGCGACGTCTATGGCTACACCTTC.

This chain joins TRBV5-1 and TRBJ1-5; TRBD1 matches 10 bases. The CDR3 sequence is 16 residues long. Per the germline V gene, CDR1 is SGHRS and CDR2 is YFSETQ. V was pared by 4 bases and J by 0 bases, with 4 bases of the junction left unmatched. CDR3 in amino acids: CASSTGTGDSNQPQHF. The CDR3 DNA follows: TGCGCCAGCAGCACTGGGACAGGGGATAGCAATCAGCCCCAGCATTTT.

This clonotype was recorded a few times. This chain uses TRBV29-1 with TRBJ2-7; D is undetermined. Deletions cut 0 bases from V and 3 bases from J, with 15 bases between. Germline-derived CDR1 and CDR2 are SQVTM and ANQGSEA. The CDR3 totals 15 residues. The CDR3 is CSVEESRWSDYEQYV. Here the CDR3 DNA reads TGCAGCGTTGAAGAGAGTAGGTGGTCTGACTACGAGCAGTACGTC.

A note on this clonotype: A much larger clonotype is one base distant, so this may be a read error. The chain recombines TRBV27 with TRBJ2-1; 7 bases are shared with TRBD2. Germline CDR1 and CDR2: MNHEY and SMNVEV (reference sequence). The V gene end was trimmed by 5 bases and the J gene end by 9 bases; junction bases not matched to a gene: 16. CDR3 length: 16 amino acids. This chain's CDR3 is CASSDATSWRLGEQFF. The CDR3 DNA follows: TGTGCCAGCAGTGATGCGACTAGCTGGCGTTTAGGTGAGCAGTTCTTC.

Worth noting for this clonotype: With a much larger clone just one base away, this may be a read error. V gene TRBV27 combines with J gene TRBJ2-7; D is ambiguous. The CDR3 consists of 13 residues. Germline CDR1 and CDR2: MNHEY and SMNVEV (reference sequence). The CDR3 is CASSETPRNEQDF. The CDR3 region has the DNA TGTGCCAGCAGCGAAACCCCTCGGAACGAGCAGGACTTC.

The V gene is TRBV5-5, the J gene TRBJ1-4; D perhaps matches TRBD1 (6 bases). The CDR3 has 14 amino acids. CDR1 SGHKS and CDR2 YYEKEE come from the germline V gene (reference sequence). Trimming cost V 6 bases and J 1 base, with 10 bases left between them. The CDR3, as DNA: TGTGCCAGCATCCCACAGGGAACTAATGAAAAACTGTTTTTT. It codes for CASIPQGTNEKLFF.

In regard to this clonotype: This likely traces to a read error, being one base from a far larger clone. V gene TRBV2 combines with J gene TRBJ2-3; D perhaps matches TRBD1 (6 bases). The last part of the DNA fits TRBJ1-1 better; the J call may be wrong. This CDR3 contains 15 residues. Germline V gene sequence: CDR1 SNHLY, CDR2 FYNNEI. The CDR3 DNA reads as TGTGCCGGCAGTGAGGTACCCGGGGGGCAGGCTGAAGCTTTCTTT. Protein product: CAGSEVPGGQAEAFF.

This clonotype was recorded at least ten times. The chain carries TRBV7-2 and TRBJ2-4; possibly TRBD2 for D (5 bases). V dropped 1 base and J dropped 6 bases, with 22 bases sitting between them. This CDR3 comprises 18 residues. Germline V gene data show CDR1 as SGHTA and CDR2 as FQGNSA. The CDR3 protein is CASSLVSIRGARGNIQYF. DNA for the CDR3: TGTGCCAGCAGCTTAGTCAGTATTAGAGGAGCTCGGGGAAACATTCAGTACTTC.

There are many counts of this clonotype. The J gene is TRBJ2-7, the V gene TRBV27; 13 nucleotides line up with TRBD2. V gave up 8 bases and J gave up 1 base; unmatched junction bases: 11. Germline values: CDR1 MNHEY, CDR2 SMNVEV (reference sequence). The CDR3 has 17 amino acids. Written as DNA, the CDR3 is TGTGCCAGCCGAGTTCCCCCGGGACTAGCGGGGTCCTACGAGCAGTACTTC. Protein product: CASRVPPGLAGSYEQYF.

There are a few counts of this clonotype. The rearrangement links TRBV6-2 or TRBV6-3 to TRBJ2-3; D call uncertain. Trimming shortened V by 3 bases and J by 6 bases, and 7 bases separated the two germline ends. Germline-derived CDR1 and CDR2 are MNHEY and SVGEGT. The CDR3 has 12 amino acids. CDR3 sequence reads: CASSYTGDTQYF. The CDR3 region has the DNA TGTGCCAGCAGTTATACGGGCGATACGCAGTATTTT.

This clonotype was picked up many times. This rearrangement joins TRBV6-1 to TRBJ2-7; 7 positions match TRBD1. The germline V gene has CDR1 MNHNS and CDR2 SASEGT. CDR3 length equals 13 residues. With 3 bases clipped from V and 11 bases from J, the junction kept 10 bases outside the gene matches. CDR3 sequence: CASSDRRDRIEYV. The CDR3 region has the DNA TGTGCCAGCAGTGACCGACGGGACAGAATAGAGTACGTC.

The V gene is TRBV9, the J gene TRBJ2-7; no clear D gene. From germline, CDR1 is SGDLS and CDR2 YYNGEE. Trimming removed 4 bases from V and 2 bases from J, with 19 bases in between. The CDR3 extends over 16 amino acids. The CDR3 region has the DNA TGTGCCAGCAGCAGCCCGAGCGAGAGGAGTACCTACGAGCAGTACTTC. Protein: CASSSPSERSTYEQYF. The full variable domain, with the rest looked up from reference TRBV9 and TRBJ2-7, is DSGVTQTPKHLITATGQRVTLRCSPRSGDLSVYWYQQSLDQGLQFLIQYYNGEERAKGNILERFSAQQFPDLHSELNLSSLELGDSALYFCASSSPSERSTYEQYFGPGTRLTVT.

Points on this clonotype: A far larger clone is only one base removed, so a read error is likely. The chain joins TRBV12-3 or TRBV12-4 to TRBJ2-1; 7 nucleotides agree with TRBD1. CDR3 size: 13 residues. V lost 4 bases and J lost 13; bases outside the gene matches: 10. The CDR3 reads CASSSTGDETQFF. For the CDR3, the DNA is TGTGCCAGCAGTTCCACAGGGGACGAGACCCAGTTCTTC.

J is TRBJ2-1 and V is TRBV12-3 or TRBV12-4; the D gene is possibly TRBD1 (8 bases). This CDR3 has 13 amino acids. Trimming pared 7 bases from V and 6 bases from J, leaving 13 bases between. This CDR3 reads CASINRGGNEQFF. CDR3 nucleotides: TGTGCCAGCATCAACAGGGGGGGCAATGAGCAGTTCTTC.

At least ten counts were recorded for this clonotype. The CDR3 DNA reads TGTGCCAGCAACAAGGGGAACGGCGGGAGCACAGATACGCAGTATTTT. Its protein product is CASNKGNGGSTDTQYF. The V gene is TRBV7-2, the J gene TRBJ2-3; D may match TRBD1 or TRBD2 (5 bases each). The length of the CDR3 is 16 residues. Trimming removed 7 bases from V and 0 bases from J, with 17 bases in between. Germline V gene lookup returns CDR1 SGHTA and CDR2 FQGNSA.

This clonotype was picked up many times. The chain joins TRBV4-3 to TRBJ1-2, with D possibly being TRBD1 (5 bases). Germline loops: CDR1 LGHNA, CDR2 YSLEER. The CDR3 has 13 amino acids. V was pared by 0 bases and J by 7 bases, with 9 bases between. The CDR3 sequence: CASSQDGGFGYTF. The CDR3 DNA reads as TGCGCCAGCAGCCAAGATGGGGGGTTTGGCTACACCTTC.

Ten or more counts support this clonotype. This rearrangement joins TRBV7-3 to TRBJ2-3, with a weak D call TRBD2 (6 bases). The CDR3 sequence is 15 residues long. From germline, CDR1 is SGHTA and CDR2 FQGTGA. V dropped 7 bases and J dropped 2 bases, with 16 bases sitting between them. As DNA, the CDR3 is TGTGCCAGCAACACCGGGACTGAGAACACAGATACGCAGTATTTT. Encoded protein: CASNTGTENTDTQYF.

This clonotype has ten or more counts. V and J are TRBV5-1 and TRBJ1-1, with a possible D match to TRBD1 (5 bases). V shed 2 bases and J shed 1 base, with 12 bases lying between them. Germline V gene lookup returns CDR1 SGHRS and CDR2 YFSETQ. This CDR3 is 15 amino acids long. CDR3: CASSFSRGGNTEAFF. The CDR3 nucleotides read TGCGCCAGCAGCTTCAGTCGGGGCGGGAACACTGAAGCTTTCTTT.

This clonotype appeared many times. The rearrangement joins TRBV4-3 to TRBJ2-7; D is unclear. The CDR3 is 13 residues long. Between the trimmed V and J ends, which lost 0 bases and 3 bases, there was a span of 6 bases. Germline CDR1 LGHNA, CDR2 YSLEER. The CDR3 protein is CASSQDMLYEQYF. CDR3 in DNA: TGCGCCAGCAGCCAAGATATGCTCTACGAGCAGTACTTC.

There are many counts of this clonotype. The V and J genes are TRBV7-9 and TRBJ2-3; D tentatively fits TRBD1 or TRBD2 (6 bases each). V was cut by 6 bases and J by 4 bases, with 11 bases left in between. From germline, CDR1 is SEHNR and CDR2 FQNEAQ (reference sequence). This CDR3 comprises 13 residues. This chain's CDR3 is CASSFGGPDTQYF. CDR3 sequence (DNA): TGTGCCAGCAGTTTCGGGGGCCCAGATACGCAGTATTTT.

V usage is TRBV2 and J usage is TRBJ2-1; 11 nucleotides line up with TRBD2. Germline V gene lookup returns CDR1 SNHLY and CDR2 FYNNEI. This CDR3 contains 17 residues. The junction had 5 bases not matched to a gene; V was cut back by 4 bases and J by 0 bases. CDR3 sequence: CASSGGTSGSSYNEQFF. The CDR3 DNA sequence: TGTGCCAGCAGTGGCGGGACTAGCGGTTCCTCCTACAATGAGCAGTTCTTC.

This clonotype was observed a handful of times. This sequence joins TRBV6-5 and TRBJ1-3; no clear D gene. V lost 2 bases, J lost 0 bases, and 5 bases lay in between. This CDR3 is built from 14 residues. CDR1 and CDR2 (germline): MNHEY, SVGAGI. DNA of the CDR3: TGTGCCAGCAGTTACCCAGGCTCTGGAAACACCATATATTTT. Its protein is CASSYPGSGNTIYF.

This clonotype was counted at least ten times. Germline and junction disagree at one end, which may indicate a read error. This chain connects TRBV7-7 to TRBJ2-5; D is unclear. This CDR3 region has 16 residues. In germline, CDR1 is SSHAT, CDR2 FNYEAQ (reference sequence). The CDR3 protein is CASSLAGFFGQETQYF. In nucleotides, the CDR3 is TGTGCTAGCAGCTTAGCTGGGTTCTTCGGGCAAGAGACCCAGTACTTC.

In its sample, this clonotype was seen many times. The chain combines TRBV6-2 or TRBV6-3 with TRBJ2-1; 9 bases match TRBD2. CDR1 MNHEY and CDR2 SVGEGT come from the germline V gene. CDR3 size: 13 residues. Trimming took 2 bases from V and 7 from J; bases not matched to a gene: 0. Here the CDR3 DNA reads TGTGCCAGCAGTTACGGACTAGCGAATGAGCAGTTCTTC. Translation gives CASSYGLANEQFF.

The CDR3, as DNA: TGCGCCAGCAGCCAAAGAGGAGAGACCCAGTACTTC. The encoded protein is CASSQRGETQYF. The chain couples TRBV4-1 to TRBJ2-5; D is unresolved. Germline CDR1 is MGHRA and CDR2 is YSYEKL. Between the trimmed V and J ends, which lost 2 bases and 4 bases, there was a span of 5 bases. This CDR3 is 12 amino acids long.

This clonotype was detected many times. This chain uses TRBV7-8 with TRBJ2-5; no firm D call. CDR3 length equals 14 residues. V dropped 0 bases and J dropped 1 base, with 6 bases sitting between them. Germline CDR1 is SGHVS and CDR2 is FQNEAQ. CDR3 region: CASSLAAGQETQYF. CDR3 nucleotides: TGTGCCAGCAGCTTAGCGGCAGGCCAAGAGACCCAGTACTTC.